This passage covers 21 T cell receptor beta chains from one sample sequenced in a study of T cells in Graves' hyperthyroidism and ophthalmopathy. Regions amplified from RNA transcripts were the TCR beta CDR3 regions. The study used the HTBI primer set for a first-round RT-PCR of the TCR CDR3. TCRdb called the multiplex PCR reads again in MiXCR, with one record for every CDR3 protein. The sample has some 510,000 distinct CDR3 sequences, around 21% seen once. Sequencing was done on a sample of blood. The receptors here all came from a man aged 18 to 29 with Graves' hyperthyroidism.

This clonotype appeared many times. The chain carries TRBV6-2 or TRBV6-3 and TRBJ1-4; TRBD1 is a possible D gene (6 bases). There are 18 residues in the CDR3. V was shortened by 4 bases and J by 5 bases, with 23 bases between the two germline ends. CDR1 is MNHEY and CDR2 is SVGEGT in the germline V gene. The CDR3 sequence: CASSSDRRGFRENEKLFF. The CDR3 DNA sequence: TGTGCCAGCAGTTCCGACAGGCGGGGGTTTCGTGAGAATGAAAAACTGTTTTTT.

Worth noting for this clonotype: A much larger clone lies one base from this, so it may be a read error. The chain's CDR3 is CASRTGTFTEAIF. DNA of the CDR3: TGTGCCAGCAGAACCGGGACATTCACTGAAGCTATCTTT. The rearrangement links TRBV25-1 to TRBJ1-1; D is perhaps TRBD1 (6 bases). Germline V lookup: CDR1 MGHDK, CDR2 SYGVNS. The CDR3 totals 13 residues.

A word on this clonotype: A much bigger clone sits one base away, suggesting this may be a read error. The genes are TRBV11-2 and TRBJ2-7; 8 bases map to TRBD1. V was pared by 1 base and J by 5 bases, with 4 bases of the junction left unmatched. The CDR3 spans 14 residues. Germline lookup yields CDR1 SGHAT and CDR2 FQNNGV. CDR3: CASSLGTGSDEQYF. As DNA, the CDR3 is TGTGCCAGCAGCTTAGGGACAGGGAGCGACGAGCAGTACTTC.

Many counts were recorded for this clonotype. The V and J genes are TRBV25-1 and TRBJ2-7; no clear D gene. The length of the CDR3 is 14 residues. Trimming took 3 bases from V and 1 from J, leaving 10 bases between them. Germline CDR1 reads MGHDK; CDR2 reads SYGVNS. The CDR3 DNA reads TGTGCCAGCAGTGACTCAAGGAATTCCTACGAGCAGTACTTC. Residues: CASSDSRNSYEQYF.

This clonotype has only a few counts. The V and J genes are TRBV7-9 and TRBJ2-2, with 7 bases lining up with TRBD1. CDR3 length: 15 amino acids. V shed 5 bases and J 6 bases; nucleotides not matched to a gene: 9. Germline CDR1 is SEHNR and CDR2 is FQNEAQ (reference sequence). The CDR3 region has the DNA TGTGCCAGCAGCAGTACTGACAGGGAAGCCGGGGAGCTGTTTTTT. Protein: CASSSTDREAGELFF. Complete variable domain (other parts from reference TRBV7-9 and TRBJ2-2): DTGVSQNPRHKITKRGQNVTFRCDPISEHNRLYWYRQTLGQGPEFLTYFQNEAQLEKSRLLSDRFSAERPKGSFSTLEIQRTEQGDSAMYLCASSSTDREAGELFFGEGSRLTVL.

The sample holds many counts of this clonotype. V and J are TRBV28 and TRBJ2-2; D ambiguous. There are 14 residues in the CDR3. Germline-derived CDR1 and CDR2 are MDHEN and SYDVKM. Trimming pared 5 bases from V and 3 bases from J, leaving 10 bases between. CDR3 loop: CASSRDAHTGELFF. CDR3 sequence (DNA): TGTGCCAGCAGTCGCGACGCCCACACCGGGGAGCTGTTTTTT.

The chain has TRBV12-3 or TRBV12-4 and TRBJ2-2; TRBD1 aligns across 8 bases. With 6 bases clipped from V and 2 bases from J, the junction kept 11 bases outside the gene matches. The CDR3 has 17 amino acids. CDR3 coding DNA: TGTGCCAGCAGACCAACACGGGACAGGCTTAACACCGGGGAGCTGTTTTTT. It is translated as CASRPTRDRLNTGELFF.

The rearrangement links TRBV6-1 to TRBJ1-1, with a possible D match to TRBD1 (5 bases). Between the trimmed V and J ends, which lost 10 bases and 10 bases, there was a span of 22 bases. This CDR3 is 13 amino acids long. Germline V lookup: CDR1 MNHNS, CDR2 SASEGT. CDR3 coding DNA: TGTGCCACCCGTCCGGGAGGGGCTAGGGGAGCTTTCTTT. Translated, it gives CATRPGGARGAFF.

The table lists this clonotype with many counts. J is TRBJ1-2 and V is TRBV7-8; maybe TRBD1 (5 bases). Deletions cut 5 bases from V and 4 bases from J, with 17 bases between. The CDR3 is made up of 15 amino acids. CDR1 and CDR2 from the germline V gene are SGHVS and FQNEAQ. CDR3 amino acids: CASSPATARGYGYTF. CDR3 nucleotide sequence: TGTGCCAGCAGCCCAGCTACGGCAAGGGGCTATGGCTACACCTTC.

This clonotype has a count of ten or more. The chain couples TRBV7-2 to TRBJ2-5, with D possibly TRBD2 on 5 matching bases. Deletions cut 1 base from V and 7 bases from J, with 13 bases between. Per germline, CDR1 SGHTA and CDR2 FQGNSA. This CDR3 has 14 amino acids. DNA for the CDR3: TGTGCCAGCAGCTTAGAAGGAGGCCTGGGGACCCAGTACTTC. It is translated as CASSLEGGLGTQYF.

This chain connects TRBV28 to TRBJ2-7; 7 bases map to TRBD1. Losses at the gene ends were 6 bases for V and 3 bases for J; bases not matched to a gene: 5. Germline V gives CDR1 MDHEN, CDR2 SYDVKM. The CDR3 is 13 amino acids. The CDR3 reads CASRDRPNYEQYF. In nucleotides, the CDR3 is TGTGCCAGCAGGGACAGGCCTAACTACGAGCAGTACTTC.

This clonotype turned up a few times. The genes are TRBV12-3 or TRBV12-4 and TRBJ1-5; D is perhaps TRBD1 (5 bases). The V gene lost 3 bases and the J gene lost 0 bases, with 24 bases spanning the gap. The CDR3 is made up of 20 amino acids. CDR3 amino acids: CASSLWVSGRAHYSNQPQHF. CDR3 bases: TGTGCCAGCAGTTTGTGGGTGTCGGGCAGGGCTCACTATAGCAATCAGCCCCAGCATTTT.

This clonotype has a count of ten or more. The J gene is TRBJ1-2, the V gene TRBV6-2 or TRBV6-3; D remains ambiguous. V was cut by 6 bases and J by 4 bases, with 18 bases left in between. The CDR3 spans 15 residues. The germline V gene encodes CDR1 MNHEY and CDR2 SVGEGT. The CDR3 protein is CASSPEAVGFYGYTF. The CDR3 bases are TGTGCCAGCAGCCCGGAGGCGGTGGGTTTCTATGGCTACACCTTC.

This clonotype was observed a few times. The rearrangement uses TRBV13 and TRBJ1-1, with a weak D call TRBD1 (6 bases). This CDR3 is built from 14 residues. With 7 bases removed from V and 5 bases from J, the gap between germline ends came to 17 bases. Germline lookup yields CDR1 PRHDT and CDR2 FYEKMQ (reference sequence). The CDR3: CASTLGQSRTEAFF. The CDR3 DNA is TGTGCCAGCACCCTCGGACAGTCGCGTACTGAAGCTTTCTTT.

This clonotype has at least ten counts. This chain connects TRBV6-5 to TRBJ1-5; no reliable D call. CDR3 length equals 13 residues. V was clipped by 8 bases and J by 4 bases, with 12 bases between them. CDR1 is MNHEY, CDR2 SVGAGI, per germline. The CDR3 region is CASREYLNQPQHF. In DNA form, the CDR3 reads TGTGCCAGCCGAGAGTACCTTAATCAGCCCCAGCATTTT.

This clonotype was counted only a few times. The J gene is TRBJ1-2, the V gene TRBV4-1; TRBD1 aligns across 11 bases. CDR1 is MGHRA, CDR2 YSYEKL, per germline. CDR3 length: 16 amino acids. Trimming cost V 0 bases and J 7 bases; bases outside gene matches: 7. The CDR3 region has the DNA TGCGCCAGCAGCCAAGATCTGGGACAGGGGGTGATTGGCTACACCTTC. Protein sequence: CASSQDLGQGVIGYTF.

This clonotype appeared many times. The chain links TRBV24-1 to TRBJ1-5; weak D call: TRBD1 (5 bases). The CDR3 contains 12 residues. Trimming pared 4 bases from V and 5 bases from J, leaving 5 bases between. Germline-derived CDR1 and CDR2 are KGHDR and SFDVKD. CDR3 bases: TGTGCCACCAGTGACAGGGATCAGCCCCAGCATTTT. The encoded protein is CATSDRDQPQHF.

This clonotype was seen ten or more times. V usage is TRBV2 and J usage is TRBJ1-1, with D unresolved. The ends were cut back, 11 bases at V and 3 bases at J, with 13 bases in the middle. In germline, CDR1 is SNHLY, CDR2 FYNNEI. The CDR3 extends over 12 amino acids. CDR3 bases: TGTGCCGGCATGACCACGCACACTGAAGCTTTCTTT. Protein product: CAGMTTHTEAFF.

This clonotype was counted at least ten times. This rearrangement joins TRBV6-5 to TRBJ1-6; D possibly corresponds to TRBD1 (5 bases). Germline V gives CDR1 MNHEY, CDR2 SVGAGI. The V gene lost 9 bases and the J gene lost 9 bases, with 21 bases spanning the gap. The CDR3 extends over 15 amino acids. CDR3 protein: CASYAFGRGVSPLHF. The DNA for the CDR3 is TGTGCCAGTTACGCATTTGGAAGGGGTGTTTCACCCCTCCACTTT.

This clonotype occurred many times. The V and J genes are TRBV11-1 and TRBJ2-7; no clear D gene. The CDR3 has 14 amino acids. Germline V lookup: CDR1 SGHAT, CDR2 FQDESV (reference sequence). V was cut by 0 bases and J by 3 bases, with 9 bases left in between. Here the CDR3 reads CASSLALRSYEQYF. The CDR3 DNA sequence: TGTGCCAGCAGCTTAGCTTTACGGAGCTACGAGCAGTACTTC.

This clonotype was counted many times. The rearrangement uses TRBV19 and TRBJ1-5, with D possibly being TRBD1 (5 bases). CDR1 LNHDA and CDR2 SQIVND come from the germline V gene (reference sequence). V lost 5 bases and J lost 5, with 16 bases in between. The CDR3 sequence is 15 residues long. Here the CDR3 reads CASSVYRTRHQPQHF. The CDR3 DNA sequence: TGTGCCAGTAGTGTGTACAGGACTCGGCATCAGCCCCAGCATTTT.